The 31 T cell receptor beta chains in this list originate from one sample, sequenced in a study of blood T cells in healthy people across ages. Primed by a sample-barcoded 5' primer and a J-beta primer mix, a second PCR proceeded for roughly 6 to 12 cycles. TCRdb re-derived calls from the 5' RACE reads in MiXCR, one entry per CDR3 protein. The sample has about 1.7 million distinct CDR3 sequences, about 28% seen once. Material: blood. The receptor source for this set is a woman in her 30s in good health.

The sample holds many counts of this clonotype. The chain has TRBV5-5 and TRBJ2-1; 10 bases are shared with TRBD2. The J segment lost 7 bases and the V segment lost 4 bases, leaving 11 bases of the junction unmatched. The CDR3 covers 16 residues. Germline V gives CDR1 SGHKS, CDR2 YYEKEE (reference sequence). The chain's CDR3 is CASSVQRGLARNEQFF. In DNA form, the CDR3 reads TGTGCCAGCAGCGTACAGCGGGGACTAGCGAGGAATGAGCAGTTCTTC.

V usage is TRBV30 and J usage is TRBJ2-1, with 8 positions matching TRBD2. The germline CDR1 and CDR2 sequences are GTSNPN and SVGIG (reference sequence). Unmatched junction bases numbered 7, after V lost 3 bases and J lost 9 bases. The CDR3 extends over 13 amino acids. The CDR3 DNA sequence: TGTGCCTGGAGAGGACTAGCTCCCAGTGAGCAGTTCTTC. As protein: CAWRGLAPSEQFF.

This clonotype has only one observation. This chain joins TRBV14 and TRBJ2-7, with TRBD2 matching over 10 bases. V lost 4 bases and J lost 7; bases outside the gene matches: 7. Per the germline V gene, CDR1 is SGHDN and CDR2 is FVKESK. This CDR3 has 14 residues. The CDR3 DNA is TGTGCCAGCAGCCCAGCGGGGGGGCGTAAAGAGCAGTACTTC. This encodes CASSPAGGRKEQYF.

As DNA, the CDR3 is TGTGCCAGCAGCTTAGCTGGACTAGGGTCGGACGAGCAGTACTTC. It is translated as CASSLAGLGSDEQYF. V is TRBV11-2 and J is TRBJ2-7, with 7 nucleotides matching TRBD2. Germline lookup yields CDR1 SGHAT and CDR2 FQNNGV. The CDR3 covers 15 residues. V shed 1 base, J shed 5 bases, and the junction held 8 bases outside the gene matches.

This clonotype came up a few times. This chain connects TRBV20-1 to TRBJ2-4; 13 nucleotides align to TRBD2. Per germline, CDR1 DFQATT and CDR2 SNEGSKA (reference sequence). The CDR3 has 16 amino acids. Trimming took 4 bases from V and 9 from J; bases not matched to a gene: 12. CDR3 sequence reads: CSATRGLAGAQGIQYF. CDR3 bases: TGCAGTGCTACCCGAGGACTAGCGGGAGCCCAAGGCATTCAGTACTTC.

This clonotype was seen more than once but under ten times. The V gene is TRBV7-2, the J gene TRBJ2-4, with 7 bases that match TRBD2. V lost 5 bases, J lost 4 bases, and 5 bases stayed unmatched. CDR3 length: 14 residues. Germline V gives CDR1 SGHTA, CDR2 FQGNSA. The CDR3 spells CASSGAGPKNIQYF. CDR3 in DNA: TGTGCCAGCAGCGGAGCGGGGCCGAAAAACATTCAGTACTTC.

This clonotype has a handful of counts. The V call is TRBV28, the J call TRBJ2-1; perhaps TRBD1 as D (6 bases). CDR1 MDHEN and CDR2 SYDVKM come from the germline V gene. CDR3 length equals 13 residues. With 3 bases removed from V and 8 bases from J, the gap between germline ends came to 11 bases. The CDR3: CASSFQGQDEQFF. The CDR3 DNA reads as TGTGCCAGCAGTTTCCAGGGGCAGGATGAGCAGTTCTTC.

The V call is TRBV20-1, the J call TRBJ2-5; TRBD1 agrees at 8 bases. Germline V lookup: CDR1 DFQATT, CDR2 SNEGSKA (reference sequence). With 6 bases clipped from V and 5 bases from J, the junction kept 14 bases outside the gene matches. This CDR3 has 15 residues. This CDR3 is CSAPTPTRQGETQYF. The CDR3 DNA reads TGCAGTGCGCCTACTCCGACCCGACAGGGGGAGACCCAGTACTTC.

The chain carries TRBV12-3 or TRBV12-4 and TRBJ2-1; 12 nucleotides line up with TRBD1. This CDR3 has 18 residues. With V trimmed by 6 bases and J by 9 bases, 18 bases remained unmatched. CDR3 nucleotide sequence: TGTGCCAGCAGGCCCTCCGGAAGGGGGACAGGGGGCTTTGGTGAGCAGTTCTTC. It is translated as CASRPSGRGTGGFGEQFF.

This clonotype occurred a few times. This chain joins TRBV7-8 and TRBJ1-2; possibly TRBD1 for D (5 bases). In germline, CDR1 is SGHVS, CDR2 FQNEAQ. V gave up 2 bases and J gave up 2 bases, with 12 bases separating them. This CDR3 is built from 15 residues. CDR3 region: CASSLYTGVNYGYTF. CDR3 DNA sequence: TGTGCCAGCAGCTTATATACAGGCGTGAACTATGGCTACACCTTC.

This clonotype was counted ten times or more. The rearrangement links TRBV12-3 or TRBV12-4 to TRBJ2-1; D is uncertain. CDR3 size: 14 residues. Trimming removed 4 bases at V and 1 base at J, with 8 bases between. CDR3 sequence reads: CASSWGSSYNEQFF. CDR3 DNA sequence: TGTGCCAGCAGTTGGGGAAGTTCCTACAATGAGCAGTTCTTC.

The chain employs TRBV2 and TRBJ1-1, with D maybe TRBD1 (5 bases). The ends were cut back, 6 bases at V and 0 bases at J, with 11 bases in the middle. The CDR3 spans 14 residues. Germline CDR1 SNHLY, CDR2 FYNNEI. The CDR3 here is CASRDWDLNTEAFF. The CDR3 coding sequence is TGTGCCAGCAGGGATTGGGACCTGAACACTGAAGCTTTCTTT.

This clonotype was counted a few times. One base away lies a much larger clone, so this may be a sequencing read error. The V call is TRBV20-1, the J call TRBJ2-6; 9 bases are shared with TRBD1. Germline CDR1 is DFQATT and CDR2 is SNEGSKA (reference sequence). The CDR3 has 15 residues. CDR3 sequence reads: CSASGQGSGASVLTF. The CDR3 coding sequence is TGCAGTGCTTCGGGACAGGGATCTGGGGCCAGCGTCCTGACTTTC.

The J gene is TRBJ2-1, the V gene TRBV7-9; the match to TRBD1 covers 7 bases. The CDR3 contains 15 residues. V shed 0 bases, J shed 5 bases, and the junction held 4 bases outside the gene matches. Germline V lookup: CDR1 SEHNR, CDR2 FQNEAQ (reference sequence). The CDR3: CASSLASTGDNEQFF. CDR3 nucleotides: TGTGCCAGCAGCTTAGCTAGTACAGGGGACAATGAGCAGTTCTTC.

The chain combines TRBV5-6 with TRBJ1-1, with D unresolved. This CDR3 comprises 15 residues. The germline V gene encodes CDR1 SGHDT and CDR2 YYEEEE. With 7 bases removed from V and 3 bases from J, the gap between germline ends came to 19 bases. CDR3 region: CASLRSRRADTEAFF. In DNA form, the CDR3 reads TGTGCCAGCCTAAGAAGTCGGAGGGCGGACACTGAAGCTTTCTTT.

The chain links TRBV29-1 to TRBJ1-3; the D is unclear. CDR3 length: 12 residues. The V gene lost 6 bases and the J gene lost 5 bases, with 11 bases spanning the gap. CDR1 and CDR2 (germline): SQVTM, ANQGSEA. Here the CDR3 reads CSVSTERNTIYF. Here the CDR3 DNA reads TGCAGCGTCTCGACGGAGAGAAACACCATATATTTT.

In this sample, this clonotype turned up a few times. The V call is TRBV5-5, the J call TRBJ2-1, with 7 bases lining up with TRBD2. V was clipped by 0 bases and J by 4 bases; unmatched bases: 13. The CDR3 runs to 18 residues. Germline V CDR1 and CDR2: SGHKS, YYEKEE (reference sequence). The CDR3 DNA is TGTGCCAGCAGCTTGGGGGGGGGACTACGTATCGTGTACAATGAGCAGTTCTTC. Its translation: CASSLGGGLRIVYNEQFF.

The CDR3 nucleotides are TGTGCCAGCAGTTATATTGAGGGACTAGCGGGATCCAATGAGCAGTTCTTC. Its translation: CASSYIEGLAGSNEQFF. The chain links TRBV6-2 or TRBV6-3 to TRBJ2-1; 13 nucleotides line up with TRBD2. The CDR3 loop spans 17 amino acids. Germline CDR1 and CDR2: MNHEY and SVGEGT. Unmatched junction bases numbered 8, after V lost 3 bases and J lost 6 bases.

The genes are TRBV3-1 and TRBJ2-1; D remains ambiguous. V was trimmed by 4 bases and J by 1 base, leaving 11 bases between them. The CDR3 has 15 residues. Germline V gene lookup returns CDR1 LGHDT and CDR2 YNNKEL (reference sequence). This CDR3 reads CASSRAMESYNEQFF. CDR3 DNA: TGTGCCAGCAGCCGCGCGATGGAGTCCTACAATGAGCAGTTCTTC.

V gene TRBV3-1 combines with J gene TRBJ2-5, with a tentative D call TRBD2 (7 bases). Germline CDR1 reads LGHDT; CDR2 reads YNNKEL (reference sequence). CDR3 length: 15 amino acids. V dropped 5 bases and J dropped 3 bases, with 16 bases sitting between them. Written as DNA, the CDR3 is TGTGCCAGCAGCGGGAAGGGGGGGCACGAAGAGACCCAGTACTTC. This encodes CASSGKGGHEETQYF.

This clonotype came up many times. The DNA for the CDR3 is TGTGCCAGCCAAAGGGACAGGGCGAATGAGCAGTTCTTC. This codes for CASQRDRANEQFF. The chain recombines TRBV9 with TRBJ2-1; 9 nucleotides match TRBD1. CDR3 length: 13 amino acids. V was clipped by 7 bases and J by 7 bases; unmatched bases: 6. Germline-derived CDR1 and CDR2 are SGDLS and YYNGEE.

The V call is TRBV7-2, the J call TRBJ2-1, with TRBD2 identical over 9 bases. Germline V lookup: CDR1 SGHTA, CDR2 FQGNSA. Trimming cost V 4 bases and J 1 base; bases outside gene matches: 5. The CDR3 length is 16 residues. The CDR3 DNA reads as TGTGCCAGCAGCTCCGGGACTAGCCCGTCCTACAATGAGCAGTTCTTC. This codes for CASSSGTSPSYNEQFF. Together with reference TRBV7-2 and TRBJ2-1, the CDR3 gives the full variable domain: GAGVSQSPSNKVTEKGKDVELRCDPISGHTALYWYRQSLGQGLEFLIYFQGNSAPDKSGLPSDRFSAERTGGSVSTLTIQRTQQEDSAVYLCASSSGTSPSYNEQFFGPGTRLTVL.

CDR3 region: CASSLRDSHNEQFF. Here the CDR3 DNA reads TGTGCCAGCTCGCTCCGGGACAGCCACAATGAGCAGTTCTTC. The rearrangement links TRBV18 to TRBJ2-1; TRBD1 agrees at 7 bases. The ends lost 6 bases at V and 5 bases at J; junction bases unmatched: 7. The CDR3 is made up of 14 amino acids. Germline V CDR1 and CDR2: KGHSH, LQKENI.

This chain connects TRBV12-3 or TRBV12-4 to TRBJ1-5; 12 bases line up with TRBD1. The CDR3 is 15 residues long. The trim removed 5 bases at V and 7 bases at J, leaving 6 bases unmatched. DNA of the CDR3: TGTGCCAGCAGTGGGACAGGGGGCGATCAGCAGCCCCAGCATTTT. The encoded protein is CASSGTGGDQQPQHF.

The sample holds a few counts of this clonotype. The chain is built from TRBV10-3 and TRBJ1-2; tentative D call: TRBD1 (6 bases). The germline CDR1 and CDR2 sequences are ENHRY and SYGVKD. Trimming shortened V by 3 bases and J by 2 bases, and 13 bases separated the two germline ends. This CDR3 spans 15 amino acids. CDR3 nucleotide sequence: TGTGCCATCAGTGACCCGGCAGGGGAGAACTATGGCTACACCTTC. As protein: CAISDPAGENYGYTF.

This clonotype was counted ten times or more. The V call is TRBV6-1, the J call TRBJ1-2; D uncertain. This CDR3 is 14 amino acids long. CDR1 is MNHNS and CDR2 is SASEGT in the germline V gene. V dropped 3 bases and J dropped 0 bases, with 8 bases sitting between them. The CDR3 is CASSDRRANYGYTF. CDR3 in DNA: TGTGCCAGCAGTGACAGGAGAGCTAACTATGGCTACACCTTC.

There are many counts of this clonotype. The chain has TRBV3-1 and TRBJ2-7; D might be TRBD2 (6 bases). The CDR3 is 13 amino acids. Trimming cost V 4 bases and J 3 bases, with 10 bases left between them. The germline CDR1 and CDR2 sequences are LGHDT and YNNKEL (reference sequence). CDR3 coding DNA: TGTGCCAGCAGCCTCCCGGGAGACTACGAGCAGTACTTC. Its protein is CASSLPGDYEQYF.

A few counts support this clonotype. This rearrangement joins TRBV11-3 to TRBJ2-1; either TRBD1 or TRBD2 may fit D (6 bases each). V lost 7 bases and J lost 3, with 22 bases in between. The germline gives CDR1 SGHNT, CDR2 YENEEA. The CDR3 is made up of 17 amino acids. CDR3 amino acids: CASTLNGGLVNYNEQFF. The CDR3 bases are TGTGCCAGCACCCTAAATGGGGGGCTAGTTAACTACAATGAGCAGTTCTTC. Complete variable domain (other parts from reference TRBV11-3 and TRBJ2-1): EAGVVQSPRYKIIEKKQPVAFWCNPISGHNTLYWYLQNLGQGPELLIRYENEEAVDDSQLPKDRFSAERLKGVDSTLKIQPAELGDSAVYLCASTLNGGLVNYNEQFFGPGTRLTVL.

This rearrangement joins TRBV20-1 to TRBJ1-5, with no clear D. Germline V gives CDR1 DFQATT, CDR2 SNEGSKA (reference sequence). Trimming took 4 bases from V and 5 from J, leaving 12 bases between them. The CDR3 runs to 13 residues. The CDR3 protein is CSAKQGRDQPQHF. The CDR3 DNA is TGCAGTGCTAAACAAGGACGGGATCAGCCCCAGCATTTT.

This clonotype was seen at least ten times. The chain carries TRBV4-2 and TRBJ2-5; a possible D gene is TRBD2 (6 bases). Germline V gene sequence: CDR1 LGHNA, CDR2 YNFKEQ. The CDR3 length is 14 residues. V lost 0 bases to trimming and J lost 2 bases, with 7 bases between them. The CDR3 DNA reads TGTGCCAGCAGCCAAGAGCGGGGACAAGAGACCCAGTACTTC. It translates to CASSQERGQETQYF.

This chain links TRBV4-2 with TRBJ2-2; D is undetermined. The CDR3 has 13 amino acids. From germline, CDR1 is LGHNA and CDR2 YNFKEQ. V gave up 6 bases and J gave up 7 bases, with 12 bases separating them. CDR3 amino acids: CASRQRIGGELFF. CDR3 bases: TGTGCCAGCAGGCAAAGAATTGGCGGGGAGCTGTTTTTT.